This record looks at one T cell receptor beta chain sequence and its context. Data came from immunoSEQ multiplex PCR; TCRdb stores just in-frame clones and leaves some out. In the table there are about 18,000 clones, approximately 87% of which are singletons. This CDR3 contains 15 residues. V shed 2 bases and J shed 3 bases, with 13 bases lying between them. Germline V CDR1 and CDR2: ENHRY, SYGVKD. This sample stems from a study of blood T cell repertoires in COVID-19. About the research overall: There were acute and convalescent COVID-19 samples, and they came from the United States, Italy and Spain.

This receptor was identified in a human donor in a cohort sampled during active COVID-19. Sequenced material: peripheral blood. The genes are TRBV10-3 and TRBJ2-5, with D possibly TRBD2 on 6 matching bases. This CDR3 is CAISEHPREEETQYF. The CDR3 DNA reads TGTGCCATCAGTGAGCATCCCAGGGAGGAAGAGACCCAGTACTTC.